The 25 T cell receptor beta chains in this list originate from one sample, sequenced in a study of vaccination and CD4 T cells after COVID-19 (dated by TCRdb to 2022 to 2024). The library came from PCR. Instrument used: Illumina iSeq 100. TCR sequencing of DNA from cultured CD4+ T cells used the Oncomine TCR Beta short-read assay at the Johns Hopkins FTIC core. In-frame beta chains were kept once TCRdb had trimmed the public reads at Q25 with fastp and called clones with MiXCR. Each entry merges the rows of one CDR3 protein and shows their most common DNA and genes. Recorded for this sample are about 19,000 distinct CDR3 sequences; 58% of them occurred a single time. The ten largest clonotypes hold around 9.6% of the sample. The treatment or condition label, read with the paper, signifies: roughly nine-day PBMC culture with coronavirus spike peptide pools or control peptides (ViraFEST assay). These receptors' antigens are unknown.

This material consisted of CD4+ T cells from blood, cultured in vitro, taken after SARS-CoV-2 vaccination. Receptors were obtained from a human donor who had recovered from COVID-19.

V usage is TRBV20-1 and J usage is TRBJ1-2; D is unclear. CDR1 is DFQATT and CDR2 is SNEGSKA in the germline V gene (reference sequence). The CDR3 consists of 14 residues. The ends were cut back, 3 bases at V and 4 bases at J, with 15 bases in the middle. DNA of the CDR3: TGCAGTGCTAGGGCCCTAGACGGCCTCTATGGCTACACCTTC. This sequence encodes CSARALDGLYGYTF.

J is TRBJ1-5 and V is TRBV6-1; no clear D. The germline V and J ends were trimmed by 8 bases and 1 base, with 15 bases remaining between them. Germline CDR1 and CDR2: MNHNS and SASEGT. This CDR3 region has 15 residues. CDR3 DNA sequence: TGTGCCAGCTGGTTTTATTGGGGAAGCAATCAGCCCCAGCATTTT. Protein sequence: CASWFYWGSNQPQHF.

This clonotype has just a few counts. The CDR3 DNA sequence: TGTGCCAGCAGCTCGGACAGGTCGGCCAACGTCCTGACTTTC. Translating it yields CASSSDRSANVLTF. The chain combines TRBV7-9 with TRBJ2-6; 7 bases are a match to TRBD1. The germline V gene encodes CDR1 SEHNR and CDR2 FQNEAQ (reference sequence). V was pared by 4 bases and J by 6 bases, with 3 bases of the junction left unmatched. This CDR3 contains 14 residues.

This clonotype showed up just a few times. The CDR3: CASSPAGYTEAFF. As DNA, the CDR3 is TGTGCCAGCAGCCCAGCAGGGTACACTGAAGCTTTCTTT. The genes are TRBV7-9 and TRBJ1-1, with D maybe TRBD1 (5 bases). Per the germline V gene, CDR1 is SEHNR and CDR2 is FQNEAQ (reference sequence). Between the trimmed V and J ends, which lost 5 bases and 3 bases, there was a span of 10 bases. This CDR3 has 13 residues.

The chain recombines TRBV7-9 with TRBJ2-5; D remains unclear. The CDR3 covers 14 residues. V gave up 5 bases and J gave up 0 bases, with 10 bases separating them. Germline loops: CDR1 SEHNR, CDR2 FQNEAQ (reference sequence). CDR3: CASSDSKYQETQYF. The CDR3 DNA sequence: TGTGCCAGCAGCGACTCGAAGTACCAAGAGACCCAGTACTTC.

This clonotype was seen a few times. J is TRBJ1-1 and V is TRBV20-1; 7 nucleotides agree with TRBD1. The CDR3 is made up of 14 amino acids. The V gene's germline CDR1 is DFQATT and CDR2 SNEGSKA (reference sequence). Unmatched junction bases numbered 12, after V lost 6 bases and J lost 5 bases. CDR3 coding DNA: TGCAGTGCGGACGCGACGACAGGGAGGACTGAAGCTTTCTTT. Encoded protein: CSADATTGRTEAFF.

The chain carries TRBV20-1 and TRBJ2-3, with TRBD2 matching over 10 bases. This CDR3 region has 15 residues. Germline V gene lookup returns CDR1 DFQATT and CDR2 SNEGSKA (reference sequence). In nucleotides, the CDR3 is TGCTCACCGCCAGCTAGCGGGAGTAACACAGATACGCAGTATTTT. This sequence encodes CSPPASGSNTDTQYF.

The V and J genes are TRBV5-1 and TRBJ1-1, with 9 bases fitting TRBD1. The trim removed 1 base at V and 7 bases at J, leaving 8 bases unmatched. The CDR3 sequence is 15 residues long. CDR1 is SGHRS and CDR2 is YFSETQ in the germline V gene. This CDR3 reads CASSLTGTGKGEAFF. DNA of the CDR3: TGCGCCAGCAGCTTGACCGGGACAGGGAAGGGTGAAGCTTTCTTT. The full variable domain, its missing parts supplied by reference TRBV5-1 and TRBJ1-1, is KAGVTQTPRYLIKTRGQQVTLSCSPISGHRSVSWYQQTPGQGLQFLFEYFSETQRNKGNFPGRFSGRQFSNSRSEMNVSTLELGDSALYLCASSLTGTGKGEAFFGQGTRLTVV.

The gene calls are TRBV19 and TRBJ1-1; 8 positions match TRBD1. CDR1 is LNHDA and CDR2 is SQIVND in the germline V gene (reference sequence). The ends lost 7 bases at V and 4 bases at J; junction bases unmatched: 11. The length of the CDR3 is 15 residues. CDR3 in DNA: TGTGCCAGTAAAGACAGGGGAGTGACGGGCACTGAAGCTTTCTTT. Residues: CASKDRGVTGTEAFF. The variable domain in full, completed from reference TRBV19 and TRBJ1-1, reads DGGITQSPKYLFRKEGQNVTLSCEQNLNHDAMYWYRQDPGQGLRLIYYSQIVNDFQKGDIAEGYSVSREKKESFPLTVTSAQKNPTAFYLCASKDRGVTGTEAFFGQGTRLTVV.

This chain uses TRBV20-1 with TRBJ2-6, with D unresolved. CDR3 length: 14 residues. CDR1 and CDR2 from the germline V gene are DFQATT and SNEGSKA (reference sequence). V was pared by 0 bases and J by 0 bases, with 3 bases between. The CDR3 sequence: CSAREFSGANVLTF. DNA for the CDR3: TGCAGTGCTAGAGAATTCTCTGGGGCCAACGTCCTGACTTTC.

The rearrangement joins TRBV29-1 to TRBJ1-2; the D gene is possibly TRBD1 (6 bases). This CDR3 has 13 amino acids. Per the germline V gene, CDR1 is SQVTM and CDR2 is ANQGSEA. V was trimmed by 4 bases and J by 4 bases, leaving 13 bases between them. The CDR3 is CSVVAGEVYGYTF. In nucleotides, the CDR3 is TGCAGCGTTGTCGCAGGGGAGGTCTATGGCTACACCTTC.

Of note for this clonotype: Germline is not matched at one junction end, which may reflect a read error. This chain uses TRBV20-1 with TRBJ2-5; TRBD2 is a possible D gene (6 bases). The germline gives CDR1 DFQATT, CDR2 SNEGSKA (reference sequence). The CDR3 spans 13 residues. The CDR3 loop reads CSASMGGYGAQYF. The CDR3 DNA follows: TGCAGTGCTAGTATGGGGGGATATGGGGCCCAATACTTC.

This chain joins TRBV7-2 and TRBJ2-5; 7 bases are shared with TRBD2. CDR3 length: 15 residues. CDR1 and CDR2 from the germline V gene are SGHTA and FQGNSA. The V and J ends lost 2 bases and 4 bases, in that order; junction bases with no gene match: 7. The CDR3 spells CASSLRSERGETQYF. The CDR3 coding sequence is TGTGCCAGCAGCTTAAGGTCCGAGCGGGGAGAGACCCAGTACTTC. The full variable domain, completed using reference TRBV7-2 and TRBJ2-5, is GAGVSQSPSNKVTEKGKDVELRCDPISGHTALYWYRQSLGQGLEFLIYFQGNSAPDKSGLPSDRFSAERTGGSVSTLTIQRTQQEDSAVYLCASSLRSERGETQYFGPGTRLLVL.

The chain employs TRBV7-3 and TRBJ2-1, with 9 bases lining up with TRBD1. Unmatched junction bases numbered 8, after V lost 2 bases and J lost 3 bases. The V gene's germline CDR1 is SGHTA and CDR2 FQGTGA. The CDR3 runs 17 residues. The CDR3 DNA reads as TGTGCCAGCAGCTTATATCCGGGACAGGGTTTCTACAATGAGCAGTTCTTC. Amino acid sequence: CASSLYPGQGFYNEQFF.

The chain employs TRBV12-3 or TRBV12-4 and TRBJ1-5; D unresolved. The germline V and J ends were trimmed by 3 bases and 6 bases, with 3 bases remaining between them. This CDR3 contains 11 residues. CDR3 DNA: TGTGCCAGCAGTTTGGGTCAGCCCCAGCATTTT. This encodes CASSLGQPQHF.

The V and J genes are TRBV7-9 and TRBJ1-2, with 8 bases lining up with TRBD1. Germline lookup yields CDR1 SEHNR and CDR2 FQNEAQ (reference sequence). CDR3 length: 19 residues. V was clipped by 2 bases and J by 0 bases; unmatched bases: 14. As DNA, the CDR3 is TGTGCCAGCAGCTTAAATCGGGGGGCAGGGGGCGAAGCTAACTATGGCTACACCTTC. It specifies CASSLNRGAGGEANYGYTF.

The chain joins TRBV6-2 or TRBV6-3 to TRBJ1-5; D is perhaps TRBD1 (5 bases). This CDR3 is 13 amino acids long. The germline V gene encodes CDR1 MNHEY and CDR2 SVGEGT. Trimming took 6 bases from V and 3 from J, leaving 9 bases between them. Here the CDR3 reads CASRLDNNQPQHF. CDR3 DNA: TGTGCCAGCAGACTGGACAACAATCAGCCCCAGCATTTT.

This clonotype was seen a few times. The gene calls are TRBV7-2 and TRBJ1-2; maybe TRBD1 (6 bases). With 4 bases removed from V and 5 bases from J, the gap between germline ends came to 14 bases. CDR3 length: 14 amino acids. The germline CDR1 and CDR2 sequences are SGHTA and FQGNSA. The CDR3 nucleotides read TGTGCCAGCAGCTCTCCTTTAGGGGGTTATGGCTACACCTTC. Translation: CASSSPLGGYGYTF.

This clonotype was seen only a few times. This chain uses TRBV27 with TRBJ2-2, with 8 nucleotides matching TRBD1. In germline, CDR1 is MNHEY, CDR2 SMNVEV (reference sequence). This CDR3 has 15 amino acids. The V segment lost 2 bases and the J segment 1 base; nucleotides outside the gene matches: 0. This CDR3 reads CASSLTGGNTGELFF. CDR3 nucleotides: TGTGCCAGCAGTTTAACAGGGGGGAACACCGGGGAGCTGTTTTTT.

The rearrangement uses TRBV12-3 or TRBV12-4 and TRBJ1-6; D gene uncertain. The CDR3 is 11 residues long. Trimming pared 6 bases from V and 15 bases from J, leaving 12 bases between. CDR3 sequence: CASSRQGRLHF. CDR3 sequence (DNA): TGTGCCAGCAGCCGACAAGGACGCCTCCACTTT.

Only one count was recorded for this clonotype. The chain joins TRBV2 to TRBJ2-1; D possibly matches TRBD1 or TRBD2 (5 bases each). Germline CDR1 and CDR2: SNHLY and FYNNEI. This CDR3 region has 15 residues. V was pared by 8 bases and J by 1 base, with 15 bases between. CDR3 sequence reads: CASPGSGPSYNEQFF. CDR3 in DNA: TGTGCCAGCCCCGGGTCGGGACCATCCTACAATGAGCAGTTCTTC.

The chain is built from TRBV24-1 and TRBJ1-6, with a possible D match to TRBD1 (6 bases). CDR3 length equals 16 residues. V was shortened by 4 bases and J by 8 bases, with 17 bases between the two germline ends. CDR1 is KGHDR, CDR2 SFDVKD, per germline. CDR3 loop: CATSDPWGQNHSPLHF. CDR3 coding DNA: TGTGCCACCAGTGACCCGTGGGGGCAGAACCATTCACCCCTCCACTTT.

This chain's CDR3 is CASSSLAGGERIQYF. The CDR3 nucleotides read TGTGCCAGCAGTTCCCTGGCGGGAGGGGAAAGGATTCAGTACTTC. This chain joins TRBV6-5 and TRBJ2-4; 9 bases are shared with TRBD2. The CDR3 extends over 15 amino acids. Trimming removed 4 bases from V and 10 bases from J; junction bases left unmatched: 11. Germline-derived CDR1 and CDR2 are MNHEY and SVGAGI.

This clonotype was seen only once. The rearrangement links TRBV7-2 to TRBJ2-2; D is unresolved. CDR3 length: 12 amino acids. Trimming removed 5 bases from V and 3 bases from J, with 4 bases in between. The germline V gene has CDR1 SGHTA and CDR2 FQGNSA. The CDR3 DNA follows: TGTGCCAGCAGCATAGACACCGGGGAGCTGTTTTTT. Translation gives CASSIDTGELFF.

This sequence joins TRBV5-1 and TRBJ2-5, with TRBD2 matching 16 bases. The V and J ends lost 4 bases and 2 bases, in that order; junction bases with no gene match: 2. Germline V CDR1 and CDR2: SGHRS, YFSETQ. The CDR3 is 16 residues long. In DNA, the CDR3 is TGCGCCAGCAGCGGGGGACTAGCGGGGGGGCAAGAGACCCAGTACTTC. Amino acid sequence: CASSGGLAGGQETQYF.